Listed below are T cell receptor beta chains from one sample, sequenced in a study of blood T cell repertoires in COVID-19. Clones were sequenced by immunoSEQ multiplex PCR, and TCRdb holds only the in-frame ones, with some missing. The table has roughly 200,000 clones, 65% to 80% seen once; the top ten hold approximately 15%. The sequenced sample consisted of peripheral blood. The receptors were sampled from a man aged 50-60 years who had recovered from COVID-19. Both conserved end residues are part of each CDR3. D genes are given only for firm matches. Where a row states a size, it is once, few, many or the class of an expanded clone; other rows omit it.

cdr3_aa: CASSMTASRGTGELFF; cdr3_nt: TGTGCCAGTAGTATGACGGCGTCTCGGGGCACCGGGGAGCTGTTTTTT; d_call: .; clone_size: .; j_call: TRBJ2-2; v_call: TRBV19
cdr3_aa: CASSASSASTDTQYF; cdr3_nt: TGTGCCAGCAGCGCCTCTAGCGCTAGCACAGATACGCAGTATTTT; d_call: .; clone_size: .; j_call: TRBJ2-3; v_call: TRBV9
cdr3_aa: CASSVNSGTDTQYF; cdr3_nt: TGTGCCAGCAGCGTAAACTCTGGCACAGATACGCAGTATTTT; d_call: .; clone_size: .; j_call: TRBJ2-3; v_call: TRBV9
cdr3_aa: CASSLDQNNSPLHF; cdr3_nt: TGTGCCAGCAGCTTAGACCAGAACAATTCACCCCTCCACTTT; d_call: .; clone_size: .; j_call: TRBJ1-6; v_call: TRBV11-2
cdr3_aa: CSASPGPPYEQYF; cdr3_nt: TGCAGTGCTAGTCCAGGGCCACCCTACGAGCAGTACTTC; d_call: .; clone_size: .; j_call: TRBJ2-7; v_call: TRBV20-1
cdr3_aa: CASPPSGSATKNIQYF; cdr3_nt: TGTGCCAGCCCCCCGAGCGGGAGCGCGACCAAAAACATTCAGTACTTC; d_call: TRBD2; clone_size: .; j_call: TRBJ2-4; v_call: TRBV28
cdr3_aa: CASSFSTGEQYF; cdr3_nt: TGTGCCAGCAGCTTCTCGACGGGGGAGCAGTACTTC; d_call: .; clone_size: .; j_call: TRBJ2-7; v_call: TRBV7-9
cdr3_aa: CASRFQGGADTQYF; cdr3_nt: TGCGCCAGCAGGTTCCAAGGGGGCGCAGATACGCAGTATTTT; d_call: TRBD1; clone_size: few; j_call: TRBJ2-3; v_call: TRBV5-1
cdr3_aa: CASSVGQGSYGYTF; cdr3_nt: TGTGCCAGCAGTGTCGGACAGGGGAGCTATGGCTACACCTTC; d_call: TRBD1; clone_size: .; j_call: TRBJ1-2; v_call: TRBV2
cdr3_aa: CASSGRGGFDEKLFF; cdr3_nt: TGTGCCAGCAGTGGGCGAGGAGGTTTCGATGAAAAACTGTTTTTT; d_call: .; clone_size: once; j_call: TRBJ1-4; v_call: TRBV28
cdr3_aa: CASRPSGWGQGINGYTF; cdr3_nt: TGTGCCAGCAGACCGAGCGGGTGGGGACAGGGGATAAATGGCTACACCTTC; d_call: TRBD1; clone_size: .; j_call: TRBJ1-2; v_call: TRBV28
cdr3_aa: CASSYRTGDISPLHF; cdr3_nt: TGTGCCAGCAGTTACCGGACAGGGGATATTTCACCCCTCCACTTT; d_call: TRBD1; clone_size: once; j_call: TRBJ1-6; v_call: TRBV6-5
cdr3_aa: CASSSPGQINQPQHF; cdr3_nt: TGTGCCAGCAGTTCACCGGGACAGATAAATCAGCCCCAGCATTTT; d_call: TRBD1; clone_size: .; j_call: TRBJ1-5; v_call: TRBV6-5
cdr3_aa: CASSFGLAAPYEQYF; cdr3_nt: TGTGCCAGCAGTTTCGGACTAGCGGCTCCCTACGAGCAGTACTTC; d_call: TRBD2; clone_size: once; j_call: TRBJ2-7; v_call: TRBV27
cdr3_aa: CATSRVLAGVYEQYF; cdr3_nt: TGTGCCACCAGCAGAGTTTTAGCGGGAGTCTACGAGCAGTACTTC; d_call: TRBD2; clone_size: .; j_call: TRBJ2-7; v_call: TRBV15
cdr3_aa: CASSPGTSGTEQYF; cdr3_nt: TGCGCCAGCAGCCCTGGGACTAGCGGGACCGAGCAGTACTTC; d_call: TRBD2; clone_size: .; j_call: TRBJ2-7; v_call: TRBV5-1
cdr3_aa: CASSSDSTDTQYF; cdr3_nt: TGTGCCAGTAGTAGCGATAGCACAGATACGCAGTATTTT; d_call: .; clone_size: .; j_call: TRBJ2-3; v_call: TRBV19
cdr3_aa: CASSSRGREGQNIQYF; cdr3_nt: TGTGCCAGCAGCTCCCGGGGCCGGGAGGGGCAAAACATTCAGTACTTC; d_call: TRBD2; clone_size: .; j_call: TRBJ2-4; v_call: TRBV7-2
cdr3_aa: CASTSVSYEQYF; cdr3_nt: TGTGCCAGCACTAGCGTGTCCTACGAGCAGTACTTC; d_call: .; clone_size: .; j_call: TRBJ2-7; v_call: TRBV7-9
cdr3_aa: CASSLTGDSQYF; cdr3_nt: TGTGCCAGCAGTTTGACAGGGGATTCGCAGTATTTT; d_call: TRBD1; clone_size: .; j_call: TRBJ2-3; v_call: TRBV27
cdr3_aa: CASSQGLAGNNEQFF; cdr3_nt: TGTGCCAGCAGCCAAGGGTTAGCGGGGAACAATGAGCAGTTCTTC; d_call: TRBD2; clone_size: few; j_call: TRBJ2-1; v_call: TRBV14
cdr3_aa: CASSLDGGLGSNQPQHF; cdr3_nt: TGCGCCAGCAGCTTGGATGGGGGCCTGGGGAGCAATCAGCCCCAGCATTTT; d_call: .; clone_size: .; j_call: TRBJ1-5; v_call: TRBV5-1
cdr3_aa: CSVRDRQEKLFF; cdr3_nt: TGCAGCGTTAGGGACAGGCAAGAAAAACTGTTTTTT; d_call: TRBD1; clone_size: .; j_call: TRBJ1-4; v_call: TRBV29-1
cdr3_aa: CASSFSQVNQPQHF; cdr3_nt: TGTGCCAGCAGTTTCTCACAGGTCAATCAGCCCCAGCATTTT; d_call: .; clone_size: .; j_call: TRBJ1-5; v_call: TRBV27
cdr3_aa: CASSLGPGSNQPQHF; cdr3_nt: TGCGCCAGCAGCTTAGGCCCGGGAAGCAATCAGCCCCAGCATTTT; d_call: .; clone_size: .; j_call: TRBJ1-5; v_call: TRBV5-1
cdr3_aa: CASSLTRTSGSRNTGELFF; cdr3_nt: TGTGCCAGCAGCTTAACGCGGACTAGCGGGAGTAGGAACACCGGGGAGCTGTTTTTT; d_call: TRBD2; clone_size: few; j_call: TRBJ2-2; v_call: TRBV7-3
cdr3_aa: CASSTVTSGRTYEQYF; cdr3_nt: TGTGCCAGCAGTACCGTGACTAGCGGGAGGACCTACGAGCAGTACTTC; d_call: TRBD2; clone_size: .; j_call: TRBJ2-7; v_call: TRBV6-2/TRBV6-3
cdr3_aa: CSMRMNEKLFF; cdr3_nt: TGCAGCATGAGGATGAATGAAAAACTGTTTTTT; d_call: .; clone_size: .; j_call: TRBJ1-4; v_call: TRBV29-1
cdr3_aa: CASSPSPGLADYPTHF; cdr3_nt: TGTGCCAGCAGCCCTTCTCCCGGACTAGCGGACTATCCGACTCACTTC; d_call: TRBD2; clone_size: .; j_call: TRBJ2-7; v_call: TRBV7-9
cdr3_aa: CASSQEPRGSYNEQFF; cdr3_nt: TGCGCCAGCAGCCAAGAACCTCGGGGTTCGTACAATGAGCAGTTCTTC; d_call: .; clone_size: .; j_call: TRBJ2-1; v_call: TRBV4-3
cdr3_aa: CASRGGLQYIDTQYF; cdr3_nt: TGTGCCAGCAGGGGCGGACTACAATACATAGATACGCAGTATTTT; d_call: .; clone_size: .; j_call: TRBJ2-3; v_call: TRBV6-5
cdr3_aa: CASSYPGQEAYEQYF; cdr3_nt: TGTGCCAGCAGTTATCCGGGACAGGAGGCCTACGAGCAGTACTTC; d_call: TRBD1; clone_size: .; j_call: TRBJ2-7; v_call: TRBV6-4
cdr3_aa: CASSRDRGRETQYF; cdr3_nt: TGTGCCAGCAGCCGGGACAGGGGGCGAGAGACCCAGTACTTC; d_call: TRBD1; clone_size: once; j_call: TRBJ2-5; v_call: TRBV5-6
cdr3_aa: CSASSGEGYYEQYF; cdr3_nt: TGCAGTGCTAGTTCGGGAGAAGGGTACTACGAGCAGTACTTC; d_call: .; clone_size: medium-sized; j_call: TRBJ2-7; v_call: TRBV20-1
cdr3_aa: CASSTYRTGGVNTEAFF; cdr3_nt: TGTGCCAGCAGCACATATCGGACAGGGGGAGTGAACACTGAAGCTTTCTTT; d_call: .; clone_size: once; j_call: TRBJ1-1; v_call: TRBV21-1
cdr3_aa: CASSRAGGGYEQYF; cdr3_nt: TGTGCCAGCAGCCGAGCGGGAGGAGGGTACGAGCAGTACTTC; d_call: TRBD2; clone_size: .; j_call: TRBJ2-7; v_call: TRBV28
cdr3_aa: CASSSGVGNTIYF; cdr3_nt: TGTGCCAGCAGCTCCGGGGTCGGAAACACCATATATTTT; d_call: .; clone_size: .; j_call: TRBJ1-3; v_call: TRBV7-2
cdr3_aa: CASSIGAETGANVLTF; cdr3_nt: TGTGCCAGTAGTATTGGGGCGGAAACTGGGGCCAACGTCCTGACTTTC; d_call: .; clone_size: .; j_call: TRBJ2-6; v_call: TRBV19
cdr3_aa: CSARSGTEAFF; cdr3_nt: TGCAGTGCTAGGTCGGGGACTGAAGCTTTCTTT; d_call: .; clone_size: .; j_call: TRBJ1-1; v_call: TRBV20-1
cdr3_aa: CASSPLGGVGNIQYF; cdr3_nt: TGTGCCAGCAGCCCCCTAGGGGGGGTGGGAAACATTCAGTACTTC; d_call: .; clone_size: .; j_call: TRBJ2-4; v_call: TRBV7-9
cdr3_aa: CASSTPTSGKETQYF; cdr3_nt: TGTGCCAGCAGCACACCGACTAGCGGGAAAGAGACCCAGTACTTC; d_call: TRBD2; clone_size: .; j_call: TRBJ2-5; v_call: TRBV11-2
cdr3_aa: CASSQGDYQSGKLFF; cdr3_nt: TGTGCTAGCTCACAGGGAGATTACCAATCGGGAAAACTGTTTTTT; d_call: .; clone_size: .; j_call: TRBJ1-4; v_call: TRBV12-5
cdr3_aa: CASSSDKSHEQYF; cdr3_nt: TGTGCCAGCAGTTCTGACAAGAGCCACGAGCAGTACTTC; d_call: .; clone_size: .; j_call: TRBJ2-7; v_call: TRBV12-3/TRBV12-4
cdr3_aa: CASSYKISNQPQHF; cdr3_nt: TGTGCCAGCAGTTACAAAATTTCAAATCAGCCCCAGCATTTT; d_call: .; clone_size: once; j_call: TRBJ1-5; v_call: TRBV6-2/TRBV6-3
cdr3_aa: CASSFETGEGQPQHF; cdr3_nt: TGTGCCAGCAGCTTCGAAACAGGGGAAGGTCAGCCCCAGCATTTT; d_call: TRBD1; clone_size: .; j_call: TRBJ1-5; v_call: TRBV7-9
cdr3_aa: CATSTQGREQFF; cdr3_nt: TGTGCCACCAGTACACAGGGACGTGAGCAGTTCTTC; d_call: .; clone_size: .; j_call: TRBJ2-1; v_call: TRBV24-1
cdr3_aa: CATTGDSSYEQYF; cdr3_nt: TGTGCCACGACGGGGGACAGCTCCTACGAGCAGTACTTC; d_call: .; clone_size: .; j_call: TRBJ2-7; v_call: TRBV10-3
cdr3_aa: CSASQGSGSGKETQYF; cdr3_nt: TGCAGTGCTAGTCAGGGTAGCGGGAGTGGAAAGGAGACCCAGTACTTC; d_call: TRBD2; clone_size: .; j_call: TRBJ2-5; v_call: TRBV20-1
cdr3_aa: CASSVRDRSSYNSPLHF; cdr3_nt: TGCGCCAGCAGCGTCCGGGACAGGAGCTCCTATAATTCACCCCTCCACTTT; d_call: TRBD1; clone_size: .; j_call: TRBJ1-6; v_call: TRBV5-1
cdr3_aa: CAISDGQGEKLFF; cdr3_nt: TGTGCCATCAGTGATGGACAGGGTGAAAAACTGTTTTTT; d_call: TRBD1; clone_size: few; j_call: TRBJ1-4; v_call: TRBV10-3
cdr3_aa: CASSRTGRSSSYEQYF; cdr3_nt: TGTGCCAGCTCACGGACGGGGAGGTCCAGCTCCTACGAGCAGTACTTC; d_call: .; clone_size: .; j_call: TRBJ2-7; v_call: TRBV2
cdr3_aa: CASSLLRSGRTDTQYF; cdr3_nt: TGTGCCAGCAGCCTTCTTCGGAGCGGGAGGACAGATACGCAGTATTTT; d_call: TRBD2; clone_size: .; j_call: TRBJ2-3; v_call: TRBV4-2
cdr3_aa: CASSTRGQGGYNEQFF; cdr3_nt: TGTGCCAGCAGCACCCGTGGACAGGGCGGCTACAATGAGCAGTTCTTC; d_call: TRBD1; clone_size: .; j_call: TRBJ2-1; v_call: TRBV9